The next 28 T cell receptor beta chains were all read from a single sample in a study of shared clonotypes between healthy human individuals. TCRdb's copy holds only in-frame clones and misses some; the assay was immunoSEQ multiplex PCR. Among about 1.5 million clones listed, around 98% were seen once. The sequenced sample consisted of naive CD4+ T cells sorted from blood. Subset here: CD45RA+ positively selected. These receptors were collected from a man aged 25-45 years in good health.

This clone was seen just once. In DNA form, the CDR3 reads TGTGCCAGCTCACCGTCGGGGGGCGCCTCGAGGATGGGCACGCAGTATTTT. Its translation: CASSPSGGASRMGTQYF. This chain connects TRBV18 to TRBJ2-3, with D maybe TRBD2 (7 bases). The length of the CDR3 is 17 residues. The germline gives CDR1 KGHSH, CDR2 LQKENI. Trimming pared 3 bases from V and 9 bases from J, leaving 25 bases between. The full variable domain, rest sourced from reference TRBV18 and TRBJ2-3, is NAGVMQNPRHLVRRRGQEARLRCSPMKGHSHVYWYRQLPEEGLKFMVYLQKENIIDESGMPKERFSAEFPKEGPSILRIQQVVRGDSAAYFCASSPSGGASRMGTQYFGPGTRLTVL.

The chain is built from TRBV28 and TRBJ2-1; perhaps D is TRBD1 or TRBD2 (5 bases each). The V gene lost 1 base and the J gene lost 0 bases, with 16 bases spanning the gap. The CDR3 has 18 amino acids. Germline CDR1 is MDHEN and CDR2 is SYDVKM. CDR3 coding DNA: TGTGCCAGCAGTTTATTCGGGCGGTGGGGGAGCTCCTACAATGAGCAGTTCTTC. Translated: CASSLFGRWGSSYNEQFF.

The chain joins TRBV4-1 to TRBJ1-3; D is undetermined. CDR3 length: 16 amino acids. V was cut by 0 bases and J by 0 bases, with 9 bases left in between. Germline CDR1 reads MGHRA; CDR2 reads YSYEKL. CDR3 coding DNA: TGCGCCAGCAGCCAAGATTCCGACTTCTCTGGAAACACCATATATTTT. Encoded protein: CASSQDSDFSGNTIYF.

CDR3 loop: CASRTDGYGYTF. DNA of the CDR3: TGTGCCAGCAGGACAGACGGCTATGGCTACACCTTC. The chain joins TRBV2 to TRBJ1-2, with D maybe TRBD1 (5 bases). V lost 6 bases and J lost 4, with 9 bases in between. CDR3 length equals 12 residues. CDR1 is SNHLY, CDR2 FYNNEI, per germline.

The chain is built from TRBV10-3 and TRBJ2-7, with 7 bases aligning to TRBD2. This CDR3 comprises 11 residues. CDR1 is ENHRY and CDR2 is SYGVKD in the germline V gene. Trimming at V came to 11 bases and at J to 5 bases, leaving 6 bases not matched to a gene. The CDR3 sequence is CAVAGFDEQYF. The CDR3 DNA sequence: TGTGCCGTAGCGGGTTTCGACGAGCAGTACTTC.

The chain uses TRBV6-5 and TRBJ2-7; the match to TRBD1 covers 8 bases. This CDR3 is built from 13 residues. The germline gives CDR1 MNHEY, CDR2 SVGAGI. V was clipped by 6 bases and J by 5 bases; unmatched bases: 6. Here the CDR3 reads CASSPDRVHEQYF. Written as DNA, the CDR3 is TGTGCCAGCAGCCCGGACAGGGTCCACGAGCAGTACTTC.

J is TRBJ1-2 and V is TRBV20-1, with no clear D. Trimming removed 7 bases from V and 1 base from J, with 1 base in between. This CDR3 spans 9 amino acids. Germline assignment: CDR1 DFQATT and CDR2 SNEGSKA (reference sequence). CDR3 nucleotide sequence: TGCAGTGTTAACTATGGCTACACCTTC. It translates to CSVNYGYTF.

The chain has TRBV9 and TRBJ1-1; D gene ambiguous. CDR3 length: 14 residues. The V end lost 0 bases, the J end lost 1 base, and 7 bases lay between the germline ends. Looked up from germline, CDR1 is SGDLS and CDR2 is YYNGEE. For the CDR3, the DNA is TGTGCCAGCAGCGTAGGGACCTCGAACACTGAAGCTTTCTTT. Translation: CASSVGTSNTEAFF.

V gene TRBV10-1 combines with J gene TRBJ2-7; D not certain. Germline CDR1 is WNHNN and CDR2 is SYGVQD (reference sequence). There are 14 residues in the CDR3. V was trimmed by 8 bases and J by 3 bases, leaving 17 bases between them. As DNA, the CDR3 is TGCGCCAGCCAGTCGTTGGACGAGCACTACGAGCAGTACTTC. This encodes CASQSLDEHYEQYF.

This clone was seen a single time. This chain connects TRBV5-1 to TRBJ2-1, with no clear D. Germline values: CDR1 SGHRS, CDR2 YFSETQ. The CDR3 length is 13 residues. Trimming took off 7 bases at V and 0 bases at J, with 8 bases between the two ends. CDR3 nucleotides: TGCGCCAGCGGAGCGCGCTCCTACAATGAGCAGTTCTTC. Translated, it gives CASGARSYNEQFF.

The V and J genes are TRBV13 and TRBJ1-1; D is unclear. CDR1 PRHDT and CDR2 FYEKMQ come from the germline V gene (reference sequence). The CDR3 length is 14 residues. Trimming stripped 4 bases from V and 2 bases from J, with 11 bases between. CDR3 protein: CASSSRQDNTEAFF. The CDR3 region has the DNA TGTGCCAGCAGCTCACGTCAGGATAACACTGAAGCTTTCTTT.

On this clone: The same CDR3 arises from other DNA sequences in this sample as well. This chain joins TRBV5-1 and TRBJ2-3, with D possibly TRBD1 on 5 matching bases. V lost 7 bases and J lost 6, with 18 bases in between. The CDR3 has 14 amino acids. Germline CDR1 SGHRS, CDR2 YFSETQ. CDR3 loop: CASSLGGAADTQYF. The CDR3 coding sequence is TGCGCCAGCTCCCTGGGTGGGGCGGCGGATACGCAGTATTTT.

A note on this clone: Different DNA sequences within this sample yield the same CDR3. The rearrangement links TRBV18 to TRBJ1-2; 9 bases line up with TRBD1. The CDR3 length is 13 residues. Germline CDR1 KGHSH, CDR2 LQKENI. The V and J ends lost 3 bases and 4 bases, in that order; junction bases with no gene match: 0. DNA for the CDR3: TGTGCCAGCTCACCGGGACAGGGCTATGGCTACACCTTC. Translated: CASSPGQGYGYTF.

The chain couples TRBV15 to TRBJ1-2; TRBD1 matches at 7 bases. The germline gives CDR1 LNHNV, CDR2 YYDKDF (reference sequence). This CDR3 has 16 amino acids. V was pared by 1 base and J by 3 bases, with 8 bases of the junction left unmatched. CDR3 sequence (DNA): TGTGCCACCAGCAGAGTGGGGACAGCCGAACACTATGGCTACACCTTC. The encoded protein is CATSRVGTAEHYGYTF.

The rearrangement joins TRBV2 to TRBJ2-1; 7 positions match TRBD2. The junction had 3 bases not matched to a gene; V was cut back by 5 bases and J by 2 bases. This CDR3 is 14 amino acids long. Germline V CDR1 and CDR2: SNHLY, FYNNEI. CDR3 bases: TGTGCCAGCAGTCGGGCGGGGGCCTACAATGAGCAGTTCTTC. This encodes CASSRAGAYNEQFF.

The chain links TRBV18 to TRBJ2-2; D possibly matches TRBD1 or TRBD2 (5 bases each). The CDR3 runs 15 residues. The V gene lost 5 bases and the J gene lost 4 bases, with 14 bases spanning the gap. The germline V gene encodes CDR1 KGHSH and CDR2 LQKENI. CDR3 residues: CASSTPGTTTGELFF. The CDR3 bases are TGTGCCAGCTCAACGCCCGGGACCACCACCGGGGAGCTGTTTTTT. Drawing the rest from reference TRBV18 and TRBJ2-2, the complete variable domain is NAGVMQNPRHLVRRRGQEARLRCSPMKGHSHVYWYRQLPEEGLKFMVYLQKENIIDESGMPKERFSAEFPKEGPSILRIQQVVRGDSAAYFCASSTPGTTTGELFFGEGSRLTVL.

This clone was seen just once. CDR3 amino acids: CASSPEGGTLRVRFF. In nucleotides, the CDR3 is TGTGCCAGCAGCCCCGAGGGGGGCACCCTCAGAGTTCGGTTCTTC. The rearrangement uses TRBV7-2 and TRBJ2-1; possibly TRBD1 or TRBD2 for D (6 bases each). This CDR3 contains 15 residues. CDR1 SGHTA and CDR2 FQGNSA come from the germline V gene. The V and J ends lost 5 bases and 15 bases respectively, with 26 bases between them.

The chain couples TRBV6-1 to TRBJ1-2; 8 bases agree with TRBD1. V shed 6 bases and J 7 bases; nucleotides not matched to a gene: 4. The CDR3 extends over 12 amino acids. The germline gives CDR1 MNHNS, CDR2 SASEGT. The CDR3 is CASRQGAGGYTF. The CDR3 coding sequence is TGTGCCAGCAGGCAGGGGGCGGGTGGCTACACCTTC.

The V gene is TRBV30, the J gene TRBJ2-1; D is uncertain. With 0 bases removed from V and 15 bases from J, the gap between germline ends came to 12 bases. The germline CDR1 and CDR2 sequences are GTSNPN and SVGIG (reference sequence). CDR3 size: 11 residues. The CDR3 coding sequence is TGTGCCTGGAGTGTATTGGCATTCCCGTTCTTC. It specifies CAWSVLAFPFF.

This sequence joins TRBV5-1 and TRBJ2-2; 8 bases fit TRBD1. After removal of 4 bases from V and 7 bases from J, the junction contained 9 bases not matched to a gene. This CDR3 region has 15 residues. Germline V gene lookup returns CDR1 SGHRS and CDR2 YFSETQ. The CDR3 reads CASSPRTGKDGELFF. CDR3 sequence (DNA): TGCGCCAGCAGCCCAAGGACAGGGAAAGACGGGGAGCTGTTTTTT.

The chain joins TRBV28 to TRBJ2-7; 8 bases align to TRBD2. Germline assignment: CDR1 MDHEN and CDR2 SYDVKM. V shed 6 bases and J 0 bases; nucleotides not matched to a gene: 7. The CDR3 runs 15 residues. CDR3 loop: CASSVTGTSSYEQYF. The CDR3 DNA reads TGTGCCAGCAGCGTTACCGGGACTAGCTCCTACGAGCAGTACTTC.

The chain employs TRBV4-1 and TRBJ2-4; D is unresolved. CDR1 and CDR2 from the germline V gene are MGHRA and YSYEKL. This CDR3 is built from 14 residues. V lost 1 base and J 7 bases, leaving 11 bases between the germline ends. This CDR3 is CASSQVVTANIQYF. The CDR3 DNA reads as TGCGCCAGCAGCCAAGTGGTAACGGCGAACATTCAGTACTTC.

V usage is TRBV29-1 and J usage is TRBJ2-7; 7 positions match TRBD2. The CDR3 is 14 amino acids. V lost 5 bases and J lost 2; bases outside the gene matches: 9. The germline CDR1 and CDR2 sequences are SQVTM and ANQGSEA. This CDR3 is CSVIDWDYPYEQYF. In DNA form, the CDR3 reads TGCAGCGTTATCGATTGGGACTATCCCTACGAGCAGTACTTC.

The chain recombines TRBV10-1 with TRBJ2-7; D is possibly TRBD2 (6 bases). The V end lost 8 bases, the J end lost 0 bases, and 11 bases lay between the germline ends. CDR1 WNHNN and CDR2 SYGVQD come from the germline V gene (reference sequence). This CDR3 region has 13 residues. The CDR3 sequence is CASRESGSYEQYF. CDR3 sequence (DNA): TGCGCCAGCCGGGAGTCGGGCTCCTACGAGCAGTACTTC.

This rearrangement joins TRBV7-9 to TRBJ1-5; 9 bases match TRBD1. Unmatched junction bases numbered 11, after V lost 6 bases and J lost 5 bases. The germline V gene encodes CDR1 SEHNR and CDR2 FQNEAQ (reference sequence). This CDR3 is 16 amino acids long. CDR3 DNA sequence: TGTGCCAGCAGTCTAGGGACAGGGAAGCTCTATCAGCCCCAGCATTTT. This codes for CASSLGTGKLYQPQHF.

This sequence joins TRBV19 and TRBJ1-1; D may be TRBD1 (5 bases). V shed 4 bases and J shed 0 bases, with 24 bases lying between them. Germline values: CDR1 LNHDA, CDR2 SQIVND (reference sequence). CDR3 length: 19 amino acids. The CDR3 sequence: CASSKGRVRARLLNTEAFF. The DNA for the CDR3 is TGTGCCAGTAGTAAGGGGCGGGTTCGGGCAAGGCTCTTGAACACTGAAGCTTTCTTT.

V gene TRBV18 combines with J gene TRBJ2-7; the D gene is possibly TRBD1 (7 bases). Between the trimmed V and J ends, which lost 1 base and 4 bases, there was a span of 14 bases. The germline gives CDR1 KGHSH, CDR2 LQKENI. This CDR3 comprises 15 residues. The CDR3 nucleotides read TGTGCCAGCTCACCACGCGGGACAGACGGATACGAGCAGTACTTC. Protein: CASSPRGTDGYEQYF. Complete variable domain (other parts from reference TRBV18 and TRBJ2-7): NAGVMQNPRHLVRRRGQEARLRCSPMKGHSHVYWYRQLPEEGLKFMVYLQKENIIDESGMPKERFSAEFPKEGPSILRIQQVVRGDSAAYFCASSPRGTDGYEQYFGPGTRLTVT.

The chain links TRBV20-1 to TRBJ2-7; D unclear. The CDR3 is made up of 11 amino acids. Germline CDR1 reads DFQATT; CDR2 reads SNEGSKA (reference sequence). The V and J ends lost 1 base and 6 bases respectively, with 7 bases between them. The CDR3, as DNA: TGCAGTGCTAGAGGACCTAGCGAGCAGTACTTC. Its protein product is CSARGPSEQYF.